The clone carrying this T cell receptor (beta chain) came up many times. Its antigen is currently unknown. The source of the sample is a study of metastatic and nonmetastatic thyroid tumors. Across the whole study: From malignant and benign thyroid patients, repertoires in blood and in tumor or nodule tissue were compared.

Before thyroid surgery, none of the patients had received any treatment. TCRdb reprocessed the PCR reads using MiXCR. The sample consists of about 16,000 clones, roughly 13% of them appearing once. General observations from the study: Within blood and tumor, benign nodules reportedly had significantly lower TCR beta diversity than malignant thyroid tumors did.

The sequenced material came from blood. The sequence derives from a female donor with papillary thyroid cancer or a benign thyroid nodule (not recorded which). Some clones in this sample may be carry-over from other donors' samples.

The CDR3, as DNA: TGTGCCAGCTCACCCCCGGGAGGGGGCTACGAGCAGTACTTC. Amino acids: CASSPPGGGYEQYF. J is TRBJ2-7 and V is TRBV18; 8 bases align to TRBD2. The CDR3 spans 14 residues. The junction had 4 bases not matched to a gene; V was cut back by 3 bases and J by 3 bases. In germline, CDR1 is KGHSH, CDR2 LQKENI. Supplemented by reference TRBV18 and TRBJ2-7, the full variable domain reads NAGVMQNPRHLVRRRGQEARLRCSPMKGHSHVYWYRQLPEEGLKFMVYLQKENIIDESGMPKERFSAEFPKEGPSILRIQQVVRGDSAAYFCASSPPGGGYEQYFGPGTRLTVT.